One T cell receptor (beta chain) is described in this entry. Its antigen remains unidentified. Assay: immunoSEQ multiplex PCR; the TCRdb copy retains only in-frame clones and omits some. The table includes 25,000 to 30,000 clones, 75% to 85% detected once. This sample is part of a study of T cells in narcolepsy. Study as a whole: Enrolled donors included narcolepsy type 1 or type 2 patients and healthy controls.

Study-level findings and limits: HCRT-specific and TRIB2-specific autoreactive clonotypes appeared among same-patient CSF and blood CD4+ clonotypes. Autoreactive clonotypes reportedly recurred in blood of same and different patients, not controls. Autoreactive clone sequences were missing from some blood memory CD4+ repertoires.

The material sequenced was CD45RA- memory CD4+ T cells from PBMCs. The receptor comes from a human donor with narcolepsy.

CDR3 DNA sequence: TGTGCCAGCTCTCTTGGGAGGAATGAGCAGTTCTTC. Encoded protein: CASSLGRNEQFF. The chain carries TRBV18 and TRBJ2-1; TRBD2 is a possible D gene (6 bases). Germline-derived CDR1 and CDR2 are KGHSH and LQKENI. The V and J ends lost 6 bases and 7 bases respectively, with 10 bases between them. This CDR3 spans 12 amino acids.